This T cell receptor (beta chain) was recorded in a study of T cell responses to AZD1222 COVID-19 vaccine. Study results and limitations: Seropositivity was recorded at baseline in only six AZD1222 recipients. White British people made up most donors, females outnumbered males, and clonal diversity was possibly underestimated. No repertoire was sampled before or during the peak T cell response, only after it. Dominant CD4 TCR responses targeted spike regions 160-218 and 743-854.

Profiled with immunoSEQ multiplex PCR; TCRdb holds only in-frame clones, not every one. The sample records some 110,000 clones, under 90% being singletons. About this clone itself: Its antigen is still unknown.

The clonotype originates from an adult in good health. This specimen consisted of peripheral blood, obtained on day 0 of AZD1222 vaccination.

The CDR3 is CASSYGRGGTTEAFF. As DNA, the CDR3 is TGTGCCAGCAGTTACGGTCGGGGTGGAACCACTGAAGCTTTCTTT. This rearrangement joins TRBV6-5 to TRBJ1-1, with D uncertain. V lost 2 bases and J 4 bases, leaving 14 bases between the germline ends. This CDR3 has 15 residues. Germline values: CDR1 MNHEY, CDR2 SVGAGI.